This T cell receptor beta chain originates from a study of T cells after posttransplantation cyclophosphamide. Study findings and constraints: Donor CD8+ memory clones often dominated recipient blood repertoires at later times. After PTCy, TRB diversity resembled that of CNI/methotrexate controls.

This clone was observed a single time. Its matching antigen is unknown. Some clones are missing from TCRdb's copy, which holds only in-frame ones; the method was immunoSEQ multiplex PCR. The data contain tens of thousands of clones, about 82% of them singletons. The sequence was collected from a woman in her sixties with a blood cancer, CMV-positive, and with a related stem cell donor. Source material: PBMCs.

CDR3 bases: TGTGCCTGGACGCAGTTCTCTGGGGCCAACGTCCTGACTTTC. This translates into CAWTQFSGANVLTF. The gene calls are TRBV30 and TRBJ2-6; D is uncertain. CDR3 size: 14 residues. Trimming took off 4 bases at V and 0 bases at J, with 7 bases between the two ends. The germline V gene has CDR1 GTSNPN and CDR2 SVGIG (reference sequence). The whole variable domain, remainder taken from reference TRBV30 and TRBJ2-6, is SQTIHQWPATLVQPVGSPLSLECTVEGTSNPNLYWYRQAAGRGLQLLFYSVGIGQISSEVPQNLSASRPQDRQFILSSKKLLLSDSGFYLCAWTQFSGANVLTFGAGSRLTVL.